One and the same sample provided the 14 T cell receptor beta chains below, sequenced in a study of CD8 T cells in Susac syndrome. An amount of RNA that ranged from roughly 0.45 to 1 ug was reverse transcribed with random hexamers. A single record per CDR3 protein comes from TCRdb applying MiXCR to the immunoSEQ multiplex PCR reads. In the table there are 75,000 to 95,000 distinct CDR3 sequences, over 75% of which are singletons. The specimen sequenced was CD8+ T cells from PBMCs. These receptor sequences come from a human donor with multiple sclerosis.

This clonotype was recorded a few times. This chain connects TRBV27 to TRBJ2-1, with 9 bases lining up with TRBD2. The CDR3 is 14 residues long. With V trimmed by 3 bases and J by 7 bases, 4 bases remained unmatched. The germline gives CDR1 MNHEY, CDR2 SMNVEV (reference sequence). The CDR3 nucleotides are TGTGCCAGCAGTTTGGGTGCGGGGGGGAATGAGCAGTTCTTC. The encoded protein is CASSLGAGGNEQFF.

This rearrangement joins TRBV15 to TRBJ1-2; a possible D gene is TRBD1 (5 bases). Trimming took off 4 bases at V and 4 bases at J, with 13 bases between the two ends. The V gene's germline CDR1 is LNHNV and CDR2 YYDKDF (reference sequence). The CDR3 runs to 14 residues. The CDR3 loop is CATSTRQSTYGYTF. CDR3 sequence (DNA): TGTGCCACCAGCACTCGACAGAGCACCTATGGCTACACCTTC.

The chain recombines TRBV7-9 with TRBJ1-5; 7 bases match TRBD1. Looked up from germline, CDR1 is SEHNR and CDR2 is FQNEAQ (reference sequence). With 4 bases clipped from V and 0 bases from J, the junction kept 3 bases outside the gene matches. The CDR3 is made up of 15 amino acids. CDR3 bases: TGTGCCAGCAGCTCCGGACAGGATAGCAATCAGCCCCAGCATTTT. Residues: CASSSGQDSNQPQHF.

CDR3 in DNA: TGTGCCAGCAGCCCCCGGGAACCCTATGGCTACACCTTC. Translating it yields CASSPREPYGYTF. The V call is TRBV7-9, the J call TRBJ1-2; the D is unclear. CDR1 and CDR2 (germline): SEHNR, FQNEAQ (reference sequence). V lost 5 bases and J 4 bases, leaving 11 bases between the germline ends. The CDR3 runs to 13 residues. Supplemented by reference TRBV7-9 and TRBJ1-2, the full variable domain reads DTGVSQNPRHKITKRGQNVTFRCDPISEHNRLYWYRQTLGQGPEFLTYFQNEAQLEKSRLLSDRFSAERPKGSFSTLEIQRTEQGDSAMYLCASSPREPYGYTFGSGTRLTVV.

CDR3 coding DNA: TGTGCCAGTAGTATCAGCGGGGGGGCATACGAGCAGTACTTC. Translation gives CASSISGGAYEQYF. The chain joins TRBV19 to TRBJ2-7, with 10 bases matching TRBD2. The CDR3 has 14 amino acids. Germline assignment: CDR1 LNHDA and CDR2 SQIVND (reference sequence). V shed 3 bases, J shed 4 bases, and the junction held 3 bases outside the gene matches.

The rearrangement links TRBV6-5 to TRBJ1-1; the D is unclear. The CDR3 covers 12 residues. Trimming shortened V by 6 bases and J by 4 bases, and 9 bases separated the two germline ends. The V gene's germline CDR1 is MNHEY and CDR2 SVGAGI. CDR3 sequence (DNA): TGTGCCAGCAGAGAATTGGGCACTGAAGCTTTCTTT. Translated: CASRELGTEAFF.

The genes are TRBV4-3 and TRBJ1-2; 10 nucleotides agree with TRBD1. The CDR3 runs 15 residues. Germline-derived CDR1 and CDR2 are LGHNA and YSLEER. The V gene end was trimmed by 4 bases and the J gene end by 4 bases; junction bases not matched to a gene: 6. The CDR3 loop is CASSPGTGAIYGYTF. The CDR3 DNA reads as TGCGCCAGCAGCCCGGGGACAGGGGCCATCTATGGCTACACCTTC.

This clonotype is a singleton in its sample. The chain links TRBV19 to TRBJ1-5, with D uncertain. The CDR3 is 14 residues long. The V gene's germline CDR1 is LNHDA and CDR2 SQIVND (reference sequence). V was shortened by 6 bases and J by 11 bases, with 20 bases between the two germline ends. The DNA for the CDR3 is TGTGCCAGTAGCACGACGGGATTTCATACGGCCCAGCATTTT. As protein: CASSTTGFHTAQHF.

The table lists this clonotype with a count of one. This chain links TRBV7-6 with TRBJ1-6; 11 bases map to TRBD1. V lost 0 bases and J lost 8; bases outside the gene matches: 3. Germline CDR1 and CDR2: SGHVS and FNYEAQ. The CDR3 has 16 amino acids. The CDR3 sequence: CASSLAGQGGHSPLHF. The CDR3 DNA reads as TGTGCCAGCAGCTTAGCGGGACAGGGGGGGCATTCACCCCTCCACTTT. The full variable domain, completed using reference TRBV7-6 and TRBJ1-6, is GAGVSQSPRYKVTKRGQDVALRCDPISGHVSLYWYRQALGQGPEFLTYFNYEAQQDKSGLPNDRFSAERPEGSISTLTIQRTEQRDSAMYRCASSLAGQGGHSPLHFGNGTRLTVT.

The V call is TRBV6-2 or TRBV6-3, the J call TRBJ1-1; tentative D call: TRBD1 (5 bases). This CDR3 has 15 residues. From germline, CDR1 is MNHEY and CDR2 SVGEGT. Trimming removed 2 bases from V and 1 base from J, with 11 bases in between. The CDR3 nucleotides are TGTGCCAGCAGTTACCTGAGGGACGGGAACACTGAAGCTTTCTTT. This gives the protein CASSYLRDGNTEAFF.

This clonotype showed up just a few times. The CDR3 spells CASRAFSGDITYEQYF. CDR3 DNA sequence: TGTGCCAGCAGGGCCTTTTCGGGGGATATCACCTACGAGCAGTACTTC. V and J are TRBV27 and TRBJ2-7; D may be TRBD2 (6 bases). The CDR3 consists of 16 residues. Germline values: CDR1 MNHEY, CDR2 SMNVEV (reference sequence). V lost 6 bases to trimming and J lost 2 bases, with 20 bases between them.

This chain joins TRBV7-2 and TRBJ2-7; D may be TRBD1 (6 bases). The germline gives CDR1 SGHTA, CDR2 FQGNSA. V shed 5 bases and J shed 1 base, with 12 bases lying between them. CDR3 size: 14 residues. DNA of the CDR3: TGTGCCAGCAGCCAACGGGACACTTCCTACGAGCAGTACTTC. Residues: CASSQRDTSYEQYF.

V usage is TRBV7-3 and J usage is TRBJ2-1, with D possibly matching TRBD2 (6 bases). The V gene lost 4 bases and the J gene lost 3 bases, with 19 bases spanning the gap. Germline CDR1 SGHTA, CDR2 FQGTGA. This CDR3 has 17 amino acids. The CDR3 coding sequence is TGTGCCAGCAGCTCCAGTGGGTGGGACTCCTACTACAATGAGCAGTTCTTC. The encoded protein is CASSSSGWDSYYNEQFF.

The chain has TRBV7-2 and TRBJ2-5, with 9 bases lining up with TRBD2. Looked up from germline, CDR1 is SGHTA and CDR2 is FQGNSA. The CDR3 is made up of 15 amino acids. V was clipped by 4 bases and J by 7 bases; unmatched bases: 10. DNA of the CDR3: TGTGCCAGCAGCTCCAACCCGCTAGCGGGATGGACCCAGTACTTC. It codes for CASSSNPLAGWTQYF.